Presented here are 27 T cell receptor beta chains from one specimen sequenced in a study of STAT3 mutations in large granular lymphocyte leukemia. The method was immunoSEQ multiplex PCR; TCRdb's version includes in-frame clones alone and lacks a portion of them. The data hold approximately 13,000 clones, with over 70% observed a single time. Their antigens are not known. The study's findings and limits: At least one immunodominant TCR beta clonotype appeared in every T-cell large granular lymphocyte leukemia patient.

What was sequenced was peripheral blood mononuclear cells. The receptors were sampled from a man aged 55 to 70 with T-cell large granular lymphocyte leukemia. Some clones in this sample may be carry-over from other donors' samples.

The chain has TRBV9 and TRBJ2-3, with D tentatively TRBD1 or TRBD2 (7 bases each). Germline loops: CDR1 SGDLS, CDR2 YYNGEE. V was cut by 4 bases and J by 1 base, with 13 bases left in between. The CDR3 consists of 15 residues. For the CDR3, the DNA is TGTGCCAGCAGCCCAGGGGGGGGTGGCACAGATACGCAGTATTTT. This gives the protein CASSPGGGGTDTQYF.

The chain employs TRBV27 and TRBJ2-7, with no clear D. Germline loops: CDR1 MNHEY, CDR2 SMNVEV (reference sequence). V dropped 5 bases and J dropped 2 bases, with 10 bases sitting between them. The CDR3 is 13 residues long. CDR3 coding DNA: TGTGCCAGCAGTCGGGCCCCCGCCTACGAGCAGTACTTC. Translating gives CASSRAPAYEQYF.

The gene calls are TRBV12-5 and TRBJ1-5; no definite D call. Germline V gene lookup returns CDR1 LGHNT and CDR2 FRNRAP. V was shortened by 5 bases and J by 0 bases, with 17 bases between the two germline ends. The CDR3 sequence is 17 residues long. CDR3: CASGPETSIYSNQPQHF. Written as DNA, the CDR3 is TGTGCTAGTGGTCCCGAAACGTCAATATATAGCAATCAGCCCCAGCATTTT.

The rearrangement joins TRBV5-4 to TRBJ2-5; D remains unclear. The V end was cut by 4 bases, the J end by 3 bases, with 13 bases between. The CDR3 length is 14 residues. CDR1 SGHNT and CDR2 YYREEE come from the germline V gene (reference sequence). Here the CDR3 reads CASSPAWSKETQYF. CDR3 bases: TGTGCCAGCAGCCCGGCCTGGAGTAAAGAGACCCAGTACTTC.

The genes are TRBV29-1 and TRBJ2-4, with 10 bases identical to TRBD2. V shed 3 bases and J 3 bases; nucleotides not matched to a gene: 8. Germline values: CDR1 SQVTM, CDR2 ANQGSEA. The CDR3 contains 16 residues. DNA of the CDR3: TGCAGCGTTGACGGGCTAGCGGGAGAAGGCAAAAACATTCAGTACTTC. This gives the protein CSVDGLAGEGKNIQYF.

V and J are TRBV7-9 and TRBJ2-7, with D possibly matching TRBD2 (6 bases). The CDR3 length is 15 residues. Per germline, CDR1 SEHNR and CDR2 FQNEAQ (reference sequence). V was shortened by 1 base and J by 0 bases, with 10 bases between the two germline ends. The CDR3 region has the DNA TGTGCCAGCAGCTTAGGTGGAGGGTTCTCCTACGAGCAGTACTTC. The encoded protein is CASSLGGGFSYEQYF.

This chain connects TRBV7-3 to TRBJ1-1; possibly TRBD1 for D (6 bases). The germline V gene encodes CDR1 SGHTA and CDR2 FQGTGA. The CDR3 covers 15 residues. Trimming cost V 6 bases and J 5 bases, with 19 bases left between them. The CDR3 region has the DNA TGTGCCAGCAGACTACAGGGTGAGACAACTACTGAAGCTTTCTTT. Its protein is CASRLQGETTTEAFF.

The sample holds a few counts of this clone. The chain joins TRBV27 to TRBJ2-1; D may be TRBD2 (6 bases). Between the trimmed V and J ends, which lost 5 bases and 8 bases, there was a span of 25 bases. Germline loops: CDR1 MNHEY, CDR2 SMNVEV (reference sequence). The CDR3 contains 17 residues. CDR3 sequence: CASSPPLLASFVHEQFF. CDR3 sequence (DNA): TGTGCCAGCAGTCCTCCACTACTAGCTTCCTTCGTCCATGAGCAGTTCTTC.

This chain uses TRBV5-1 with TRBJ2-3; D gene unclear. V lost 1 base, J lost 6 bases, and 12 bases lay in between. The length of the CDR3 is 14 residues. Per germline, CDR1 SGHRS and CDR2 YFSETQ. CDR3 DNA: TGCGCCAGCAGCTTGAGTGGACCGGGCGATACGCAGTATTTT. Protein sequence: CASSLSGPGDTQYF.

The V and J genes are TRBV5-8 and TRBJ2-7; D is perhaps TRBD1 (5 bases). Trimming removed 3 bases from V and 0 bases from J, with 13 bases in between. CDR3 length: 15 amino acids. Germline V gene lookup returns CDR1 SGHTS and CDR2 YDEGEE. In DNA form, the CDR3 reads TGTGCCAGCAGCTACGTTACAGGTCACTCCTACGAGCAGTACTTC. Residues: CASSYVTGHSYEQYF.

V is TRBV18 and J is TRBJ2-5; the D gene is possibly TRBD2 (5 bases). The CDR3 runs 15 residues. Trimming shortened V by 0 bases and J by 5 bases, and 13 bases separated the two germline ends. Germline CDR1 and CDR2: KGHSH and LQKENI. The DNA of the CDR3 is TGTGCCAGCTCACCACCCTCGGGGATTGGGGAGACCCAGTACTTC. Its protein is CASSPPSGIGETQYF.

This clone was detected a few times. The chain links TRBV7-2 to TRBJ2-7; D remains unclear. This CDR3 is built from 11 residues. V lost 4 bases to trimming and J lost 5 bases, with 6 bases between them. Per germline, CDR1 SGHTA and CDR2 FQGNSA. CDR3 nucleotides: TGTGCCAGCAGCTCCCGGAACGAGCAGTACTTC. Protein: CASSSRNEQYF.

The chain has TRBV10-3 and TRBJ2-1, with TRBD1 matching over 7 bases. The J segment lost 1 base and the V segment lost 4 bases, leaving 4 bases of the junction unmatched. Germline V gives CDR1 ENHRY, CDR2 SYGVKD. This CDR3 spans 15 amino acids. The CDR3 here is CAISGGQTSYNEQFF. The CDR3, as DNA: TGTGCCATCAGTGGGGGACAGACATCCTACAATGAGCAGTTCTTC.

This chain joins TRBV2 and TRBJ1-1, with TRBD1 as a possible D gene (5 bases). The V gene lost 2 bases and the J gene lost 1 base, with 8 bases spanning the gap. Germline-derived CDR1 and CDR2 are SNHLY and FYNNEI. The CDR3 sequence is 14 residues long. CDR3 bases: TGTGCCAGCAGTGAATGGCAGGGGAACACTGAAGCTTTCTTT. It is translated as CASSEWQGNTEAFF.

The chain has TRBV27 and TRBJ1-2; 8 nucleotides match TRBD1. With 5 bases clipped from V and 5 bases from J, the junction kept 10 bases outside the gene matches. Germline CDR1 is MNHEY and CDR2 is SMNVEV (reference sequence). The CDR3 is made up of 15 amino acids. CDR3 amino acids: CASSPTQGVAYGYTF. The CDR3 coding sequence is TGTGCCAGCAGTCCAACACAGGGGGTGGCATATGGCTACACCTTC.

J is TRBJ1-4 and V is TRBV18, with TRBD1 matching over 9 bases. The germline V gene has CDR1 KGHSH and CDR2 LQKENI. This CDR3 is built from 15 residues. Losses at the gene ends were 5 bases for V and 8 bases for J; bases not matched to a gene: 9. The CDR3 nucleotides read TGTGCCAGCTCAGGGACCGGGACAGGGCTAGAAAAACTGTTTTTT. It encodes CASSGTGTGLEKLFF.

This clone appeared a few times. This sample includes further DNA sequences coding for the same CDR3. This rearrangement joins TRBV28 to TRBJ2-1, with 7 bases matching TRBD2. V trimming: 2 bases; J trimming: 0 bases; junction bases outside the gene matches: 4. CDR1 MDHEN and CDR2 SYDVKM come from the germline V gene. This CDR3 region has 16 residues. CDR3 coding DNA: TGTGCCAGCAGTTTAGGTGGCGGGAGCTCCTACAATGAGCAGTTCTTC. Translated: CASSLGGGSSYNEQFF. The full variable domain, rest sourced from reference TRBV28 and TRBJ2-1, is DVKVTQSSRYLVKRTGEKVFLECVQDMDHENMFWYRQDPGLGLRLIYFSYDVKMKEKGDIPEGYSVSREKKERFSLILESASTNQTSMYLCASSLGGGSSYNEQFFGPGTRLTVL.

The chain recombines TRBV19 with TRBJ2-7, with 9 bases identical to TRBD1. Trimming at V came to 1 base and at J to 3 bases, leaving 1 base not matched to a gene. Germline-derived CDR1 and CDR2 are LNHDA and SQIVND (reference sequence). CDR3 length: 14 amino acids. This CDR3 is CASSIGTGVYEQYF. The DNA for the CDR3 is TGTGCCAGTAGTATAGGGACAGGGGTCTACGAGCAGTACTTC.

This chain uses TRBV29-1 with TRBJ2-7; possible D gene TRBD2, 6 bases. Germline V gene lookup returns CDR1 SQVTM and CDR2 ANQGSEA. Trimming shortened V by 7 bases and J by 6 bases, and 25 bases separated the two germline ends. This CDR3 region has 15 residues. This CDR3 is CSAAFSSGLWIEQYF. The CDR3 region has the DNA TGCAGCGCCGCTTTTTCCAGCGGGTTGTGGATCGAGCAGTACTTC.

The rearrangement links TRBV4-3 to TRBJ2-7; possibly TRBD1 for D (6 bases). Deletions cut 4 bases from V and 3 bases from J, with 16 bases between. This CDR3 has 15 residues. The germline V gene has CDR1 LGHNA and CDR2 YSLEER. CDR3 amino acids: CASSRSRDTIYEQYF. CDR3 DNA sequence: TGCGCCAGCAGCCGTTCCCGGGACACAATCTACGAGCAGTACTTC.

The J gene is TRBJ2-7, the V gene TRBV7-9; 11 nucleotides line up with TRBD1. The CDR3 is 15 residues long. V gave up 4 bases and J gave up 5 bases; unmatched junction bases: 7. Germline-derived CDR1 and CDR2 are SEHNR and FQNEAQ (reference sequence). CDR3 in DNA: TGTGCCAGCAGCTCTCCGGACAGGGGGCACCACGAGCAGTACTTC. Translating it yields CASSSPDRGHHEQYF.

V is TRBV2 and J is TRBJ2-7; D is uncertain. The CDR3 covers 12 residues. Germline V gene data show CDR1 as SNHLY and CDR2 as FYNNEI. V dropped 2 bases and J dropped 9 bases, with 11 bases sitting between them. CDR3 in DNA: TGTGCCAGCAGTGAATATACTGGCGTGCAGTACTTC. It translates to CASSEYTGVQYF. Together with reference TRBV2 and TRBJ2-7, the CDR3 gives the full variable domain: EPEVTQTPSHQVTQMGQEVILRCVPISNHLYFYWYRQILGQKVEFLVSFYNNEISEKSEIFDDQFSVERPDGSNFTLKIRSTKLEDSAMYFCASSEYTGVQYFGPGTRLTVT.

This clone was seen a single time. The gene calls are TRBV28 and TRBJ1-5, with a weak D call TRBD1 (5 bases). V was trimmed by 2 bases and J by 5 bases, leaving 13 bases between them. Looked up from germline, CDR1 is MDHEN and CDR2 is SYDVKM. The CDR3 is 15 amino acids. The DNA for the CDR3 is TGTGCCAGCAGTTTACTCGCAGGGTCGGATCAGCCCCAGCATTTT. Protein sequence: CASSLLAGSDQPQHF.

The genes are TRBV4-3 and TRBJ2-7; D is unclear. The V end lost 0 bases, the J end lost 0 bases, and 12 bases lay between the germline ends. The CDR3 is made up of 16 amino acids. Per germline, CDR1 LGHNA and CDR2 YSLEER. CDR3 nucleotides: TGCGCCAGCAGCCAAGAAGAAGGAAGGAGCTCCTACGAGCAGTACTTC. It encodes CASSQEEGRSSYEQYF.

The chain couples TRBV5-6 to TRBJ1-5, with 7 bases that match TRBD1. The CDR3 is 17 amino acids. J lost 4 bases, V lost 6 bases, and 16 bases had no gene match. Germline CDR1 SGHDT, CDR2 YYEEEE. The CDR3: CASTSEETGLGNQPQHF. The CDR3 DNA follows: TGTGCCAGCACCTCGGAGGAGACAGGGTTGGGAAATCAGCCCCAGCATTTT.

The chain joins TRBV4-3 to TRBJ2-3, with 12 bases aligning to TRBD2. Trimming took 2 bases from V and 1 from J; bases not matched to a gene: 7. Per germline, CDR1 LGHNA and CDR2 YSLEER. The CDR3 loop spans 18 amino acids. CDR3 sequence reads: CASSQKTSGSVGTDTQYF. In DNA, the CDR3 is TGCGCCAGCAGCCAAAAGACTAGCGGGAGTGTGGGCACAGATACGCAGTATTTT.

J is TRBJ2-1 and V is TRBV7-9; 8 bases map to TRBD1. J was trimmed by 3 bases and V by 4 bases; bases with no gene match: 5. Per germline, CDR1 SEHNR and CDR2 FQNEAQ (reference sequence). The CDR3 has 15 amino acids. The CDR3 is CASSSWTGNYNEQFF. CDR3 sequence (DNA): TGTGCCAGCAGCTCTTGGACAGGGAACTACAATGAGCAGTTCTTC. The whole variable domain, remainder taken from reference TRBV7-9 and TRBJ2-1, is DTGVSQNPRHKITKRGQNVTFRCDPISEHNRLYWYRQTLGQGPEFLTYFQNEAQLEKSRLLSDRFSAERPKGSFSTLEIQRTEQGDSAMYLCASSSWTGNYNEQFFGPGTRLTVL.